This record concerns one T cell receptor (beta chain) sequence. The sample is drawn from a study of blood T cell repertoires in COVID-19. In the study overall: Sites across the United States, Italy and Spain contributed samples from acute and convalescent COVID-19.

Per the authors' pipeline: Reference gene primer amplification yielded estimated nucleated cell counts. The method was immunoSEQ multiplex PCR; TCRdb's version includes in-frame clones alone and lacks a portion of them. That table gives V, J and clone size, and the DNA gave D and trimming. The sample lists some 73,000 clones, about 93% seen once, with roughly 7.2% in the top ten. The germline V gene has CDR1 SGHRS and CDR2 YFSETQ. Unmatched junction bases numbered 3, after V lost 1 base and J lost 1 base. The CDR3 sequence is 15 residues long. The sample comprised peripheral blood. The V gene is TRBV5-1, the J gene TRBJ2-3; 7 bases agree with TRBD1. The receptor comes from a human donor in a cohort sampled during active COVID-19. CDR3 loop: CASSLLGQRTDTQYF. The CDR3 DNA reads as TGCGCCAGCAGCTTGCTGGGACAGCGCACAGATACGCAGTATTTT.